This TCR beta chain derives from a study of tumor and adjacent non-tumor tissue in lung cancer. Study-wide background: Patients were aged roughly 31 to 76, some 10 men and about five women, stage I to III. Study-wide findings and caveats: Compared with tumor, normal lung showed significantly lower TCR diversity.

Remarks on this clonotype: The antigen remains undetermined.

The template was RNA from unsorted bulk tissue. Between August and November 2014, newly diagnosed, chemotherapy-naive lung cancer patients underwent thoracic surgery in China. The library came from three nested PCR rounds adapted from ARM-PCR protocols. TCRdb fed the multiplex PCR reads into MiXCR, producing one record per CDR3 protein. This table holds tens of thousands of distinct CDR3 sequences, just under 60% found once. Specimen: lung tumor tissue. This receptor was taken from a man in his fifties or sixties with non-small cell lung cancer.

CDR3 in amino acids: CASNLLTEYYEQYF. The CDR3 nucleotides are TGTGCCAGCAACCTACTGACGGAATACTACGAGCAGTACTTC. This chain connects TRBV11-2 to TRBJ2-7; D is ambiguous. CDR1 and CDR2 (germline): SGHAT, FQNNGV. V shed 7 bases and J shed 3 bases, with 16 bases lying between them. The CDR3 is 14 residues long. Filled out from reference TRBV11-2 and TRBJ2-7, the complete variable domain reads EAGVAQSPRYKIIEKRQSVAFWCNPISGHATLYWYQQILGQGPKLLIQFQNNGVVDDSQLPKDRFSAERLKGVDSTLKIQPAKLEDSAVYLCASNLLTEYYEQYFGPGTRLTVT.